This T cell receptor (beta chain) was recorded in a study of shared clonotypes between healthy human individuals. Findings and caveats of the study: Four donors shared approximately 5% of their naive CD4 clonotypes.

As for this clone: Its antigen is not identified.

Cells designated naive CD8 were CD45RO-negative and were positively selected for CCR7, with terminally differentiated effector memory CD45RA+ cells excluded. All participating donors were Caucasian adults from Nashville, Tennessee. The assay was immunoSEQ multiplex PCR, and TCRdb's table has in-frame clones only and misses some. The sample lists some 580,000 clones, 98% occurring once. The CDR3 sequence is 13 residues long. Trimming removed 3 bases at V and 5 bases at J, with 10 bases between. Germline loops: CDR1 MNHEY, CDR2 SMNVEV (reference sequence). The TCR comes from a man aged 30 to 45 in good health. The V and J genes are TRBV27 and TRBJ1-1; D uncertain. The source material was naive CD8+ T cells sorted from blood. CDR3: CASSLFSGTEAFF. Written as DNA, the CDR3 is TGTGCCAGCAGTTTGTTTTCCGGGACTGAAGCTTTCTTT.